One T cell receptor beta chain is described in this entry. Authors' analysis steps: Nucleated cell number was recorded as an estimate derived from reference gene primer amplification. Measured with immunoSEQ multiplex PCR; TCRdb has only the in-frame clones, and not every one. V, J and clone size are those of that table, while D and trimming were read from the DNA. The data contain tens of thousands of clones, around nine tenths of them singletons. The sample belongs to a study of blood T cell repertoires in COVID-19. Study summary: Specimens from acute and convalescent COVID-19 originated in the United States, Italy and Spain.

The V end lost 4 bases, the J end lost 1 base, and 7 bases lay between the germline ends. The germline V gene encodes CDR1 SGHNT and CDR2 YENEEA. This CDR3 is 13 amino acids long. The chain recombines TRBV11-3 with TRBJ1-1; D call uncertain. The TCR was taken from a man at least 80 years old with acute or convalescent COVID-19. Material for sequencing was peripheral blood. The CDR3 nucleotides read TGTGCCAGCAGCTCCCTCGGGAACACTGAAGCTTTCTTT. Residues: CASSSLGNTEAFF. Filled out from reference TRBV11-3 and TRBJ1-1, the complete variable domain reads EAGVVQSPRYKIIEKKQPVAFWCNPISGHNTLYWYLQNLGQGPELLIRYENEEAVDDSQLPKDRFSAERLKGVDSTLKIQPAELGDSAVYLCASSSLGNTEAFFGQGTRLTVV.